Detailed here is one T cell receptor beta chain. The source of the sample is a study of STAT5B mutations in CD4+ large granular lymphocyte leukemia. Trimming at V came to 2 bases and at J to 10 bases, leaving 12 bases not matched to a gene. The CDR3 is made up of 15 amino acids. Germline V gene lookup returns CDR1 SEHNR and CDR2 FQNEAQ (reference sequence). Profiled with immunoSEQ multiplex PCR; TCRdb holds only in-frame clones, not every one. This repertoire shows around 43,000 clones, 80% to 90% found once; its top ten account for 2.6%. The rearrangement links TRBV7-9 to TRBJ1-2; 8 positions match TRBD1. The source is a human donor in good health. Sequencing was performed on CD4+ T cells from blood buffy coats. In DNA form, the CDR3 reads TGTGCCAGCAGCTTATCCGGGGGATCAGGGGGCCCCTACACCTTC. Amino acid sequence: CASSLSGGSGGPYTF. Supplemented by reference TRBV7-9 and TRBJ1-2, the full variable domain reads DTGVSQNPRHKITKRGQNVTFRCDPISEHNRLYWYRQTLGQGPEFLTYFQNEAQLEKSRLLSDRFSAERPKGSFSTLEIQRTEQGDSAMYLCASSLSGGSGGPYTFGSGTRLTVV.